Each of the 17 T cell receptor beta chains below was sequenced from the same sample in a study of beta chain features in type 1 diabetes (dated by TCRdb to 2016 to 2018). The investigation overall reported the following: Type 1 diabetes patients showed a moderate but significant shortening of TCRB CDR3 length in all four CD4+ subsets.

Library preparation used the immunoSEQ multiplex PCR assay. The entire isolated RNA was reverse transcribed using the High Capacity cDNA Reverse Transcription Kit, and thus expressed TCRB transcripts were sequenced. What TCRdb holds here is the immuneACCESS table cut down to in-frame rearrangements. Part of the clones is not present; checked against another copy, under half of the missing clones reflect an unresolved V gene, and the others are unexplained. Across this sample there are some 280,000 clones, with over 11% seen only once. The ten largest clones represent about 0.015% of the sample. The antigens for these receptors are not known. The sequenced sample was naive CD4+ T cells from blood. This specimen's cell subset or site label, per the study, means: true naive CD4+ T cells. These receptors were collected from a man in his thirties or forties with type 1 diabetes.

For the CDR3, the DNA is TGTGCCAGCAGCCAACCTGGAGGGAGCTCTGGAAACACCATATATTTT. Amino acid sequence: CASSQPGGSSGNTIYF. The rearrangement uses TRBV4-2 and TRBJ1-3; D unresolved. The CDR3 has 16 residues. Germline-derived CDR1 and CDR2 are LGHNA and YNFKEQ. V was cut by 2 bases and J by 0 bases, with 11 bases left in between.

This clone turned up a few times. This chain uses TRBV7-3 with TRBJ2-2, with TRBD2 as a possible D gene (6 bases). Germline V gives CDR1 SGHTA, CDR2 FQGTGA. The CDR3 consists of 15 residues. Trimming left V 5 bases short and J 5 bases short, with 15 bases between. CDR3 in amino acids: CASSRGLPGTGELFF. The DNA for the CDR3 is TGTGCCAGCAGCCGGGGACTTCCCGGGACCGGGGAGCTGTTTTTT. Using reference TRBV7-3 and TRBJ2-2 for the parts outside the CDR3, the full variable domain is GAGVSQTPSNKVTEKGKYVELRCDPISGHTALYWYRQSLGQGPEFLIYFQGTGAADDSGLPNDRFFAVRPEGSVSTLKIQRTERGDSAVYLCASSRGLPGTGELFFGEGSRLTVL.

Note on this clone: Distinct nucleotide sequences in the sample also encode this CDR3. The chain links TRBV2 to TRBJ1-5, with 7 nucleotides matching TRBD1. The germline gives CDR1 SNHLY, CDR2 FYNNEI. With V trimmed by 7 bases and J by 1 base, 1 base remained unmatched. CDR3 length equals 13 residues. The chain's CDR3 is CASKGQSNQPQHF. The CDR3 DNA reads TGTGCCAGCAAGGGACAGAGCAATCAGCCCCAGCATTTT. Combining the CDR3 with reference TRBV2 and TRBJ1-5 gives the whole variable domain EPEVTQTPSHQVTQMGQEVILRCVPISNHLYFYWYRQILGQKVEFLVSFYNNEISEKSEIFDDQFSVERPDGSNFTLKIRSTKLEDSAMYFCASKGQSNQPQHFGDGTRLSIL.

The rearrangement uses TRBV28 and TRBJ2-5; 13 nucleotides line up with TRBD2. The CDR3 spans 15 residues. J was trimmed by 4 bases and V by 6 bases; bases with no gene match: 5. Germline V gives CDR1 MDHEN, CDR2 SYDVKM. The chain's CDR3 is CASSRGTSGTETQYF. CDR3 DNA sequence: TGTGCCAGCAGCAGAGGGACTAGCGGGACAGAGACCCAGTACTTC.

The CDR3 loop reads CASSSGGRTDTQYF. CDR3 bases: TGTGCCAGCAGTTCAGGGGGCCGCACAGATACGCAGTATTTT. This chain links TRBV28 with TRBJ2-3, with 8 bases matching TRBD1. With 4 bases clipped from V and 1 base from J, the junction kept 1 base outside the gene matches. Germline loops: CDR1 MDHEN, CDR2 SYDVKM. The CDR3 covers 14 residues.

This sequence joins TRBV19 and TRBJ2-5; 7 bases are shared with TRBD2. Germline CDR1 and CDR2: LNHDA and SQIVND (reference sequence). After removal of 3 bases from V and 6 bases from J, the junction contained 7 bases not matched to a gene. The CDR3 is 14 residues long. CDR3 sequence reads: CASSMAGVGKTQYF. The CDR3 DNA is TGTGCCAGTAGTATGGCGGGAGTCGGTAAGACCCAGTACTTC.

The rearrangement joins TRBV10-3 to TRBJ1-1, with D maybe TRBD1 (5 bases). V lost 4 bases to trimming and J lost 3 bases, with 12 bases between them. Germline V gives CDR1 ENHRY, CDR2 SYGVKD. There are 14 residues in the CDR3. The CDR3 nucleotides read TGTGCCATCAGTGGGAGACAGTCGGACACTGAAGCTTTCTTT. It is translated as CAISGRQSDTEAFF.

This clone was seen a handful of times. The V and J genes are TRBV2 and TRBJ2-2; D is ambiguous. The CDR3 runs to 13 residues. V was cut by 4 bases and J by 0 bases, with 3 bases left in between. The V gene's germline CDR1 is SNHLY and CDR2 FYNNEI. CDR3 amino acids: CASSAANTGELFF. As DNA, the CDR3 is TGTGCCAGCAGTGCAGCGAACACCGGGGAGCTGTTTTTT.

This clone was counted only a few times. The chain recombines TRBV28 with TRBJ2-5; perhaps TRBD2 as D (6 bases). Germline CDR1 is MDHEN and CDR2 is SYDVKM. CDR3 length equals 13 residues. V was pared by 6 bases and J by 3 bases, with 11 bases between. The CDR3 reads CASREEGEETQYF. In nucleotides, the CDR3 is TGTGCCAGCAGAGAGGAGGGCGAAGAGACCCAGTACTTC.

The chain has TRBV19 and TRBJ2-1; 12 bases map to TRBD2. Losses at the gene ends were 8 bases for V and 6 bases for J; bases not matched to a gene: 14. CDR3 length: 17 residues. Germline CDR1 LNHDA, CDR2 SQIVND (reference sequence). The CDR3 loop reads CASRLARLAGGPNEQFF. The CDR3 DNA follows: TGTGCCAGTCGATTAGCCCGTCTAGCGGGAGGGCCCAATGAGCAGTTCTTC.

This chain uses TRBV5-4 with TRBJ2-7; 8 bases match TRBD1. CDR1 is SGHNT, CDR2 YYREEE, per germline (reference sequence). V trimming: 2 bases; J trimming: 4 bases; junction bases outside the gene matches: 5. The CDR3 is 14 residues long. The CDR3 bases are TGTGCCAGCAGCTTTGGACAGGGTCGGTACGAGCAGTACTTC. Translation gives CASSFGQGRYEQYF.

The sample holds a few counts of this clone. The rearrangement joins TRBV6-1 to TRBJ2-2; D call uncertain. Trimming removed 8 bases at V and 4 bases at J, with 8 bases between. This CDR3 is 12 amino acids long. CDR1 and CDR2 (germline): MNHNS, SASEGT. The CDR3 DNA follows: TGTGCCAGCTGTATAGTCACCGGGGAGCTGTTTTTT. It encodes CASCIVTGELFF.

J is TRBJ2-5 and V is TRBV9, with 8 bases aligning to TRBD2. The length of the CDR3 is 15 residues. Germline lookup yields CDR1 SGDLS and CDR2 YYNGEE. Trimming cost V 0 bases and J 5 bases; bases outside gene matches: 6. The CDR3 coding sequence is TGTGCCAGCAGCGTAGTGGACGGGAGGGCTGAGACCCAGTACTTC. This gives the protein CASSVVDGRAETQYF.

The chain uses TRBV7-9 and TRBJ2-7; 7 nucleotides line up with TRBD1. This CDR3 comprises 15 residues. Germline CDR1 is SEHNR and CDR2 is FQNEAQ (reference sequence). V gave up 4 bases and J gave up 0 bases; unmatched junction bases: 6. In DNA, the CDR3 is TGTGCCAGCAGCTCCGACAGGGCTTTCTCCTACGAGCAGTACTTC. It yields the protein CASSSDRAFSYEQYF. Looking up the rest from reference TRBV7-9 and TRBJ2-7 gives the full variable domain: DTGVSQNPRHKITKRGQNVTFRCDPISEHNRLYWYRQTLGQGPEFLTYFQNEAQLEKSRLLSDRFSAERPKGSFSTLEIQRTEQGDSAMYLCASSSDRAFSYEQYFGPGTRLTVT.

This clone was seen more than once but under ten times. This chain connects TRBV14 to TRBJ1-1; D unclear. Between the trimmed V and J ends, which lost 5 bases and 0 bases, there was a span of 7 bases. The CDR3 loop spans 13 amino acids. CDR1 and CDR2 from the germline V gene are SGHDN and FVKESK. CDR3 sequence: CASSTQVNTEAFF. The CDR3 DNA is TGTGCCAGCAGCACTCAGGTGAACACTGAAGCTTTCTTT.

This clone has a handful of counts. The chain recombines TRBV28 with TRBJ2-1; perhaps TRBD2 as D (6 bases). This CDR3 spans 14 amino acids. CDR1 is MDHEN, CDR2 SYDVKM, per germline. V was cut by 2 bases and J by 6 bases, with 11 bases left in between. The CDR3 loop reads CASSLPPGGNEQFF. Written as DNA, the CDR3 is TGTGCCAGCAGTTTACCCCCCGGGGGCAATGAGCAGTTCTTC.

The V call is TRBV7-2, the J call TRBJ2-7, with TRBD1 matching 7 bases. The CDR3 consists of 12 residues. Germline V gene data show CDR1 as SGHTA and CDR2 as FQGNSA. V was clipped by 5 bases and J by 6 bases; unmatched bases: 4. The CDR3 is CASSPWTGEQYF. CDR3 DNA: TGTGCCAGCAGCCCATGGACAGGCGAGCAGTACTTC.